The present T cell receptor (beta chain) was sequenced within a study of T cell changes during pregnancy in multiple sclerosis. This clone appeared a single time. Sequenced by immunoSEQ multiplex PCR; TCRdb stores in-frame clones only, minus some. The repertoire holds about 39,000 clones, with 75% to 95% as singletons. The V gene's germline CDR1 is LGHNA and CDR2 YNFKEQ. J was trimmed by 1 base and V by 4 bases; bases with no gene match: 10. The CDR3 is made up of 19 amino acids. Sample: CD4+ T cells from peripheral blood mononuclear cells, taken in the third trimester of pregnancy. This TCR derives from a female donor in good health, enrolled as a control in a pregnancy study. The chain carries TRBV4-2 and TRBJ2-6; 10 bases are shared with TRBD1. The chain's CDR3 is CASSPWTGGTPSGANVLTF. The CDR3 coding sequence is TGTGCCAGCAGCCCCTGGACAGGGGGAACGCCGTCTGGGGCCAACGTCCTGACTTTC.